One TCR beta chain is described in this entry. Its cognate antigen has yet to be identified. Base qualities are not at hand, and no much larger clone is one base apart. The data originate from a study of shared clonotypes between healthy human individuals (dated by TCRdb to 2020 to 2021). With respect to the entire study: A couple of women and a few men aged 18 to 49 years were included in the cohort. Per donor, three plates each were used for CD4 naive and CD4 memory, two for CD8 naive, and one for CD8 memory. To estimate repertoire size and how much clonotypes are shared between individuals, the study performed deep sequencing of blood TCR repertoires from about 5 healthy adults. Libraries were prepared and TCR repertoires were sequenced by different laboratories using diverse techniques, in order to increase sequencing depth and limit assay-specific biases. Each donor's leukapheresis produced roughly between about 0.9 and 9.5 billion PBMCs. General conclusions and limits of the study: Incomplete sequencing was indicated by rarefaction of sorted-subset datasets, despite the large sequencing depth. Higher generation probabilities were observed for clonotypes shared by all four sorted-subset donors than for non-shared clonotypes. Sampling was limited to blood, and TCR repertoires in tissue likely differ from TCR repertoires in blood. Across four donors, about 5% of naive CD4, approximately 3.5% of naive CD8, 2.3% of memory CD4, and 0.3% to 0.45% of memory CD8 clonotypes were shared. Naive subsets generally had larger estimated clonotype richness than memory subsets did. The genetic and exposure-history diversity represented was limited by the small number of donors. Pairwise subsampling led to the expectation that sequencing depth would affect the degree of clonotype sharing among donors.

Using the deep immunoSEQ assay, multiplex PCR amplified TCR CDR3 regions from genomic DNA. Genomic DNA extracted from each cell subset was distributed evenly over all wells of several immunoSEQ 96-well plates, and each plate served as one replicate. For sorted subsets, each replicate PCR was loaded with roughly 0.2 ug genomic DNA, equivalent to about 30,000 T cell genomes. Purified libraries were quantified with a Qubit 3.0 fluorometer, sized on a Bioanalyzer 2100, and re-quantified with the KAPA Library Quantification kit. Every immunoSEQ 96-well plate was sequenced on a separate single-read 150-cycle Illumina NextSeq 550 flow cell. As for the authors' bioinformatics: Because the immunoSEQ output included only junctional sequences and no quality scores, the filtering could not be the same as the filtering used for full-length reads. To assign V/J genes and CDR3, sequences were annotated using PyIR, a Python wrapper for IgBLAST v1.9, with IMGT germline references. Any read was removed if the V/J assignment was weak (E-value above 1e-6), the CDR3 was missing, or the read contained stop codons, out-of-frame junctions, or ambiguous translated residues. V3J clonotypes were defined by identical inferred V gene, J gene, and CDR3 amino acid sequence. Percentage overlap between repertoires was calculated by dividing the number of shared unique clonotypes by the size of the smaller repertoire. RTK rarefaction, the Chao1 estimator, and Recon v2.1 estimates of unobserved clonotypes were used to assess repertoire richness. OLGA was used to compute generation probabilities for all TCRbeta clonotypes that the gDNA method yielded from a handful of donors. TCRdb retrieved this table from immuneACCESS and kept in-frame rearrangements only. Not all clones are present; in checked studies, unresolved V genes account for under half, and no reason is known for the remainder. V and J calls and clone size are given by that table; D and trimming were obtained from the DNA. For this sample there are over 950,000 clones; 60% to 80% appear just once. The ten largest account for more than 0.85% of the sample.

Donors were healthy HIV-negative adults with no recently reported acute infections or vaccinations. Every donor was a Caucasian adult living in Nashville, Tennessee, USA. CD4+ T cells were enriched by magnetic negative selection; naive cells were then positively selected on CD45RA, and the negative fraction formed the memory subset. Blood was obtained by leukapheresis, after which PBMCs were separated by Ficoll-Histopaque density gradient centrifugation and cryopreserved in liquid nitrogen vapor phase. Analytical flow cytometry was used to check the purity and quantity of every magnetically sorted T cell population. From each sorted fraction, genomic DNA was isolated and quantified by UV absorbance on a Nanodrop 2000c. The receptor's source is a man aged 18 to 35 in good health. Some clones in this sample may be carry-over from other donors' samples. The sequenced sample was memory CD4+ T cells from PBMCs. This sample's cell subset or site label indicates: CD45RA-negative fraction.

DNA sequence: TGTGCCACCAGCCGAACCAGGGGCCTCCCCCAAGAGCAGTACTTC. The translation is CATSRTRGLPQEQYF. The sequence joins TRBV15 to TRBJ2-5; possibly the D gene is TRBD1, per 6 matching bases. The CDR3, cysteine through phenylalanine, is 15 amino acids long. Only the CDR3 region is kept as DNA, spanning 45 bases read in frame from base 1. Relative to germline, V is 5 bases shorter and J is 11 bases shorter, with 24 bases between their ends. Taken from the germline V gene (reference sequence), the CDR1 and CDR2 loops are LNHNV and YYDKDF.